This T cell receptor beta chain derives from a study of blood T cells in healthy people across ages. CDR1 is SQVTM, CDR2 ANQGSEA, per germline. This CDR3 comprises 13 residues. The V and J ends lost 3 bases and 1 base respectively, with 8 bases between them. For this clonotype: The antigen remains unidentified.

A second PCR of 7 to 11 cycles used a sample-barcoded 5' primer and a J-beta primer mix. TCRdb fed the 5' RACE reads into MiXCR, producing one record per CDR3 protein. The sample includes roughly 1.4 million distinct CDR3 sequences, around 59% seen only once; the top ten take over 5%. Findings of the study overall: In older individuals, TCR beta diversity per million T cells was lower, falling roughly linearly with age.

The chain carries TRBV29-1 and TRBJ2-3; D not resolved. The sequenced material came from blood. The source is a man between 18 and 29 years old in good health. The CDR3 is CSVEAYGTDTQYF. The CDR3 DNA follows: TGCAGCGTTGAGGCTTATGGCACAGATACGCAGTATTTT.